The clone carrying this T cell receptor (beta chain) occurred many times. Its antigen is currently unknown. Time point denoted: newly diagnosed GD, antithyroid drugs for less than 3 months. Preparation of the TCR library used RNA extracted from PBMCs. The data are from a study of regulatory T cells in long-lasting Graves disease. Trimming took 5 bases from V and 2 from J; bases not matched to a gene: 6. Germline CDR1 is SNHLY and CDR2 is FYNNEI. The CDR3 is 15 residues long. General study points: Researchers examined only peripheral blood and not thyroid tissue.

Assembly of TCR beta libraries relied on iRepertoire HTBI primers together with Arm-PCR of CDR3 regions. Each CDR3 protein gets one entry after TCRdb re-called the multiplex PCR reads with MiXCR. This sample yields around 500,000 distinct CDR3 sequences, of which about 16% are seen a single time; 20% to 25% belongs to the top ten. These records were also assigned to another study, of T cells in Graves' hyperthyroidism and ophthalmopathy.

V gene TRBV2 combines with J gene TRBJ2-3; 8 bases are shared with TRBD1. This clonotype was sampled from a woman between 40 and 65 years old with Graves disease. The specimen comprised peripheral blood mononuclear cells (PBMCs), sampled at new diagnosis, from a patient treated with antithyroid drugs. The CDR3 region is CASSRTGINTDTQYF. The CDR3 coding sequence is TGTGCCAGCAGTAGGACAGGGATTAACACAGATACGCAGTATTTT.